These T cell receptor beta chains were read from a single sample in a study of blood T cell repertoires in COVID-19. The assay was immunoSEQ multiplex PCR, and TCRdb's table has in-frame clones only and misses some. The table records under 250,000 clones, roughly nine tenths of them present only once. Sequencing was done on a sample of peripheral blood. These receptors all stem from a woman aged 55-75 years who had recovered from COVID-19. Both conserved end residues are part of each CDR3. D genes are given only for firm matches. Clone size is not always given. Where it is, it says once, few, many or a class for expanded clones.

D gene | J gene | V gene | clone size | CDR3 protein | CDR3 DNA
- | TRBJ1-2 | TRBV11-2 | many | CASSYGKTRANSYGYTF | TGTGCCAGCAGCTACGGCAAAACGAGGGCAAATAGCTATGGCTACACCTTC
- | TRBJ2-1 | TRBV2 | - | CASHIERPYNEQFF | TGTGCCAGTCATATAGAGAGGCCCTACAATGAGCAGTTCTTC
- | TRBJ1-2 | TRBV20-1 | - | CSAPTGLGYTF | TGCAGTGCTCCTACAGGGTTAGGCTACACCTTC
TRBD2 | TRBJ2-3 | TRBV19 | few | CASRTTSGLGTDTQYF | TGTGCCAGTAGGACGACTAGCGGGTTAGGCACAGATACGCAGTATTTT
TRBD1 | TRBJ1-6 | TRBV6-1 | - | CASSDLGQGNSPLHF | TGTGCCAGCAGTGACCTAGGACAGGGTAATTCACCCCTCCACTTT
TRBD1 | TRBJ1-2 | TRBV12-5 | - | CASGITGDYGYTF | TGTGCTAGTGGTATTACAGGGGACTATGGCTACACCTTC
TRBD1 | TRBJ1-5 | TRBV19 | - | CATRQGSNQPQHF | TGTGCCACCCGACAGGGGAGCAATCAGCCCCAGCATTTT
- | TRBJ1-1 | TRBV28 | - | CASSLYGGPNTEAFF | TGTGCCAGCAGTTTATACGGGGGGCCGAACACTGAAGCTTTCTTT
- | TRBJ2-3 | TRBV5-1 | - | CASRDSTYTQYF | TGCGCCAGCAGAGACAGCACATATACGCAGTATTTT
TRBD1 | TRBJ1-1 | TRBV5-1 | - | CASSSRDRVINTEAFF | TGCGCCAGCAGCTCAAGGGACAGGGTTATCAACACTGAAGCTTTCTTT